A single sample is the source of the 2 T cell receptor beta chains below, sequenced in a study of cytomegalovirus exposure and HLA in healthy donors. A multiplex PCR was run with 60 Vbeta primers and 13 Jbeta primers. Repertoires were generated with immunoSEQ multiplex PCR, while TCRdb's copy carries only in-frame clones and drops some. The table records tens of thousands of clones, roughly 70% of them present only once. The sample was PBMCs. These receptors were collected from a man between 40 and 49 years old in good health and CMV-seropositive.

The chain uses TRBV6-1 and TRBJ2-5; 9 bases map to TRBD1. Trimming cost V 5 bases and J 5 bases; bases outside gene matches: 9. The CDR3 sequence is 15 residues long. CDR1 and CDR2 from the germline V gene are MNHNS and SASEGT. For the CDR3, the DNA is TGTGCCAGCAGTCTACAGGGGGCTGTACGGGAGACCCAGTACTTC. It codes for CASSLQGAVRETQYF.

The V call is TRBV10-2, the J call TRBJ2-4, with a tentative D call TRBD2 (5 bases). V lost 7 bases and J lost 6, with 10 bases in between. Looked up from germline, CDR1 is WSHSY and CDR2 is SAAADI. This CDR3 contains 12 residues. The CDR3 coding sequence is TGCGCCAGCACCGAGGGAAGAAACATTCAGTACTTC. Its translation: CASTEGRNIQYF.